These T cell receptor beta chains were read from a single sample in a study of blood T cell repertoires in COVID-19. This table comes from immunoSEQ multiplex PCR, and its TCRdb copy is limited to in-frame clones, with some not included. This table has 100,000 to 150,000 clones, approximately 82% appearing once. The material sequenced was peripheral blood. These TCRs come from a man older than 75 with active or convalescent COVID-19. Each CDR3 is given with its conserved first and last residue. The order of the fields is clone size, D gene, V gene, J gene, CDR3 DNA, CDR3 protein. A D gene is named only where the DNA matches it firmly. Clone size is stated in some rows and not others, as once, few, many or a class when expanded.

size: once; D: TRBD1; V: TRBV28; J: TRBJ1-2; DNA: TGTGCCAGCAGCCGGACAGGGGTTTACTATGGCTACACCTTC; CDR3: CASSRTGVYYGYTF
size: NA; D: TRBD1; V: TRBV7-8; J: TRBJ2-1; DNA: TGTGCCAGCAGCCAGGACAGGTACAATGAGCAGTTCTTC; CDR3: CASSQDRYNEQFF
size: few; D: NA; V: TRBV10-3; J: TRBJ2-3; DNA: TGTGCGTTGGAGGACCAAGTGGATACGCAGTATTTT; CDR3: CALEDQVDTQYF
size: NA; D: TRBD1; V: TRBV5-8; J: TRBJ2-1; DNA: TGTGCCAGCAGCACGGGACAGGGGGTTTACAATGAGCAGTTCTTC; CDR3: CASSTGQGVYNEQFF
size: NA; D: NA; V: TRBV24-1; J: TRBJ1-1; DNA: TGTGCCACCAACCCCACACAGGGCGTGTGGACTGAAGCTTTCTTT; CDR3: CATNPTQGVWTEAFF
size: NA; D: NA; V: TRBV9; J: TRBJ2-5; DNA: TGTGCCAGCAGCGTAGCCGGTCTAGCGGAGACCCAGTACTTC; CDR3: CASSVAGLAETQYF
size: NA; D: NA; V: TRBV5-4; J: TRBJ2-5; DNA: TGTGCCAGCAGCTCTAGCTACCAAGAGACCCAGTACTTC; CDR3: CASSSSYQETQYF
size: NA; D: TRBD1; V: TRBV14; J: TRBJ2-2; DNA: TGTGCCAGCAGCCAAGGAAGGGGGCCGAACACCGGGGAGCTGTTTTTT; CDR3: CASSQGRGPNTGELFF
size: NA; D: NA; V: TRBV19; J: TRBJ1-5; DNA: TGTGCCAGTGCGTCGGGGAGGGGTTTGCCTCAGCCCCAGCATTTT; CDR3: CASASGRGLPQPQHF
size: NA; D: NA; V: TRBV3-1/TRBV3-2; J: TRBJ1-1; DNA: TGTGCCAGCAGCCAGGACATCAGGAACACTGAAGCTTTCTTT; CDR3: CASSQDIRNTEAFF
size: NA; D: NA; V: TRBV5-5; J: TRBJ1-2; DNA: TGTGCCAGCAGCTCCCTCTCCGCAGGGAGGGATAGGGGGGGCTACACCTTC; CDR3: CASSSLSAGRDRGGYTF
size: NA; D: TRBD2; V: TRBV6-2/TRBV6-3; J: TRBJ2-1; DNA: TGTGCCAGCAGTACTCGGACTAGCGGGGGGTACAATGAGCAGTTCTTC; CDR3: CASSTRTSGGYNEQFF
size: NA; D: TRBD1; V: TRBV10-3; J: TRBJ1-2; DNA: TGTGCCATCAGCCAGACAGGGGGTGAATATGGCTACACCTTC; CDR3: CAISQTGGEYGYTF
size: NA; D: TRBD1; V: TRBV27; J: TRBJ1-2; DNA: TGTGCCAGCGGGTTACAGGGGGGGTTCTATGGCTACACCTTC; CDR3: CASGLQGGFYGYTF